This paragraph covers one TCR beta chain sequence. The data belong to a study of shared clonotypes between healthy human individuals. Authors' data handling: Filtering differed, since immunoSEQ gave only junction sequences and no quality scores. This table comes from immunoSEQ multiplex PCR, and its TCRdb copy is limited to in-frame clones, with some not included. V and J calls plus clone size are reproduced from that table; the DNA served to infer D and trimming. The sample has around 2,000,000 clones; around 95% are singletons. The germline gives CDR1 SGDLS, CDR2 YYNGEE. CDR3 size: 16 residues. The V end was cut by 0 bases, the J end by 5 bases, with 15 bases between.

Sequenced material: naive CD4+ T cells sorted from blood. Indicated subset: CD45RA+ positively selected. This chain connects TRBV9 to TRBJ2-1; a possible D gene is TRBD1 (5 bases). This receptor was identified in a man between 18 and 29 years old in good health. In DNA, the CDR3 is TGTGCCAGCAGCGTAGGCCCAGGGAAAGTAAACAATGAGCAGTTCTTC. This codes for CASSVGPGKVNNEQFF.